The sequence of this T cell receptor (beta chain) was determined in a study of cytomegalovirus exposure and HLA in healthy donors. Study observations and caveats: Later on, a genetic analysis was performed. It linked a missense variant in DCLRE1C with V- and J-gene trimming of TCR beta.

Concerning this clone: Its antigen remains unknown.

Germline V gene lookup returns CDR1 LNHDA and CDR2 SQIVND (reference sequence). Deletions cut 5 bases from V and 0 bases from J, with 11 bases between. CDR3 length: 14 residues. PCR used 60 Vbeta primers and 13 Jbeta primers. This table comes from immunoSEQ multiplex PCR, and its TCRdb copy is limited to in-frame clones, with some not included. Counted here are about 120,000 clones, approximately 80% occurring once; the ten biggest clones make up 1.5%. This TCR came from a young woman in good health and CMV-seronegative. Sequencing was carried out using PBMCs. The chain joins TRBV19 to TRBJ2-7; D not certain. The CDR3 here is CASSDEASSYEQYF. The DNA of the CDR3 is TGTGCCAGTAGTGACGAGGCGAGCTCCTACGAGCAGTACTTC. Looking up the rest from reference TRBV19 and TRBJ2-7 gives the full variable domain: DGGITQSPKYLFRKEGQNVTLSCEQNLNHDAMYWYRQDPGQGLRLIYYSQIVNDFQKGDIAEGYSVSREKKESFPLTVTSAQKNPTAFYLCASSDEASSYEQYFGPGTRLTVT.